The clone carrying this TCR beta chain showed up just a few times. Its antigen is not identified. V dropped 2 bases and J dropped 0; count of bases not matched to a gene: 3. The length of the CDR3 is 15 residues. Germline V lookup: CDR1 LGHDT, CDR2 YNNKEL (reference sequence). The record originates from a study of blood T cells in healthy people across ages. Study conclusions and caveats: Total diversity from one million sequenced T cells was likely underestimated. When set beside aged donors, long-lived donors presented more naive CD4+ cells and higher diversity.

A second PCR of about 6 to 12 cycles used a sample-barcoded 5' primer and a J-beta primer mix. Using its own MiXCR run on the 5' RACE reads, TCRdb lists one record per CDR3 protein. The data show over a million distinct CDR3 sequences, 20% to 25% seen once. Another study also made use of these data, one on T cells of mothers and their children.

Sequenced input: blood. J is TRBJ2-7 and V is TRBV3-1; 8 bases are shared with TRBD1. The TCR was taken from a girl aged 2-15 years in good health. CDR3 residues: CASSQRDRYSYEQYF. The DNA for the CDR3 is TGTGCCAGCAGCCAACGGGACAGGTACTCCTACGAGCAGTACTTC.